Each of the 28 T cell receptor beta chains below was sequenced from the same sample in a study of cytomegalovirus exposure and HLA in healthy donors. PCR employed 60 Vbeta and 13 Jbeta primers. Measured with immunoSEQ multiplex PCR; TCRdb has only the in-frame clones, and not every one. Among some 130,000 clones listed, 60% to 75% were seen once. Sequencing was done on a sample of PBMCs. Receptor source: a human donor in good health.

V usage is TRBV6-6 and J usage is TRBJ1-5, with 8 bases lining up with TRBD1. From germline, CDR1 is MNHNY and CDR2 SVGAGI (reference sequence). The CDR3 has 15 amino acids. With 1 base clipped from V and 7 bases from J, the junction kept 6 bases outside the gene matches. The CDR3 is CASSYLPTGDQPQHF. The CDR3 nucleotides are TGTGCCAGCAGTTACTTACCGACAGGGGACCAGCCCCAGCATTTT.

The chain uses TRBV14 and TRBJ1-4; 7 bases line up with TRBD1. Germline V gene lookup returns CDR1 SGHDN and CDR2 FVKESK. This CDR3 spans 15 amino acids. Trimming removed 5 bases from V and 7 bases from J; junction bases left unmatched: 10. CDR3 loop: CASSRLTGAGEKLFF. The CDR3 bases are TGTGCCAGCAGCAGACTTACAGGGGCGGGTGAAAAACTGTTTTTT.

This clone was counted once. This chain joins TRBV28 and TRBJ1-2; no clear D gene. V was pared by 4 bases and J by 0 bases, with 12 bases between. Germline V lookup: CDR1 MDHEN, CDR2 SYDVKM. The CDR3 runs 15 residues. CDR3 in DNA: TGTGCCAGCAGTTCCCCCCCTACGTCTAACTATGGCTACACCTTC. The encoded protein is CASSSPPTSNYGYTF.

On this clone: At one end, the junction sequence differs from germline, possibly due to a read error. The gene calls are TRBV2 and TRBJ2-3, with D possibly TRBD2 on 5 matching bases. Germline V gene data show CDR1 as SNHLY and CDR2 as FYNNEI. The CDR3 is made up of 14 amino acids. For the CDR3, the DNA is TGTGCCAGCACCACTAGTAACACCCCAGATGCGCAGTATTTT. It encodes CASTTSNTPDAQYF.

CDR3 protein: CASSHTQGLYEQYF. CDR3 DNA: TGCGCCAGCAGTCATACACAGGGGTTGTACGAGCAGTACTTC. V and J are TRBV23-1 and TRBJ2-7, with 7 nucleotides matching TRBD1. TRBV23-1 counts as an open reading frame of uncertain function. The CDR3 consists of 14 residues. Unmatched junction bases numbered 6, after V lost 3 bases and J lost 4 bases.

This clone was found a few times. The J gene is TRBJ2-7, the V gene TRBV14; a possible D gene is TRBD2 (6 bases). The CDR3 totals 14 residues. V lost 0 bases and J lost 0, with 6 bases in between. Germline CDR1 SGHDN, CDR2 FVKESK. The CDR3 DNA reads as TGTGCCAGCAGCCAAGAGACTAGCTCCTACGAGCAGTACTTC. Protein sequence: CASSQETSSYEQYF.

V gene TRBV5-8 combines with J gene TRBJ1-3, with 10 bases lining up with TRBD1. The CDR3 totals 15 residues. The trim removed 4 bases at V and 3 bases at J, leaving 4 bases unmatched. Looked up from germline, CDR1 is SGHTS and CDR2 is YDEGEE. CDR3 in amino acids: CASSLGQGGGNTIYF. The CDR3 DNA reads TGTGCCAGCAGCCTAGGACAGGGGGGTGGAAACACCATATATTTT.

This clone was detected a few times. The V call is TRBV7-9, the J call TRBJ2-3, with D possibly matching TRBD2 (6 bases). Trimming pared 3 bases from V and 4 bases from J, leaving 14 bases between. The CDR3 length is 15 residues. Germline CDR1 and CDR2: SEHNR and FQNEAQ (reference sequence). CDR3 sequence reads: CASSFAGRRADTQYF. CDR3 bases: TGTGCCAGCAGCTTTGCGGGGAGAAGGGCAGATACGCAGTATTTT.

The rearrangement links TRBV5-1 to TRBJ2-5; 8 bases agree with TRBD1. This CDR3 has 15 residues. Losses at the gene ends were 0 bases for V and 5 bases for J; bases not matched to a gene: 6. Germline CDR1 is SGHRS and CDR2 is YFSETQ. In DNA, the CDR3 is TGCGCCAGCAGCTTGGGGACAGGGCGGGCGGAGACCCAGTACTTC. It translates to CASSLGTGRAETQYF.

The rearrangement links TRBV5-1 to TRBJ2-7; 10 nucleotides line up with TRBD1. The ends lost 0 bases at V and 3 bases at J; junction bases unmatched: 6. Looked up from germline, CDR1 is SGHRS and CDR2 is YFSETQ. This CDR3 contains 16 residues. The DNA of the CDR3 is TGCGCCAGCAGCTTGGCCCCGGGACAGGGGAACTACGAGCAGTACTTC. It encodes CASSLAPGQGNYEQYF.

The V gene is TRBV9, the J gene TRBJ1-1; D gene unclear. Germline CDR1 is SGDLS and CDR2 is YYNGEE. This CDR3 comprises 15 residues. Deletions cut 0 bases from V and 3 bases from J, with 12 bases between. The CDR3 DNA reads TGTGCCAGCAGCGTAGGCAACAGCCAGGACACTGAAGCTTTCTTT. Translated: CASSVGNSQDTEAFF.

Comment on this clone: The identical CDR3 is also encoded by other nucleotide sequences in the sample. The chain couples TRBV20-1 to TRBJ1-2; D is undetermined. CDR3 length: 10 residues. Germline V gene lookup returns CDR1 DFQATT and CDR2 SNEGSKA (reference sequence). Deletions cut 5 bases from V and 4 bases from J, with 5 bases between. This chain's CDR3 is CSASSYGYTF. The CDR3 nucleotides are TGCAGTGCTTCGAGCTATGGCTACACCTTC.

The J gene is TRBJ2-1, the V gene TRBV25-1; 7 nucleotides align to TRBD2. V lost 7 bases to trimming and J lost 8 bases; unmatched junction nucleotides: 5. This CDR3 has 12 residues. The germline V gene encodes CDR1 MGHDK and CDR2 SYGVNS. Here the CDR3 reads CASTGGSDEQFF. CDR3 coding DNA: TGTGCCAGCACCGGGGGGAGCGATGAGCAGTTCTTC.

This chain joins TRBV6-5 and TRBJ1-5; D uncertain. The CDR3 has 16 residues. Deletions cut 2 bases from V and 1 base from J, with 12 bases between. Looked up from germline, CDR1 is MNHEY and CDR2 is SVGAGI. The CDR3 reads CASSYLTGGSNQPQHF. In nucleotides, the CDR3 is TGTGCCAGCAGTTACCTGACGGGAGGAAGCAATCAGCCCCAGCATTTT.

The rearrangement links TRBV5-6 to TRBJ2-7, with 8 bases matching TRBD1. Germline V gene sequence: CDR1 SGHDT, CDR2 YYEEEE. The CDR3 has 14 residues. With 2 bases clipped from V and 2 bases from J, the junction kept 3 bases outside the gene matches. DNA for the CDR3: TGTGCCAGCAGCTTAGGGACAGGACCCTACGAGCAGTACTTC. Translation gives CASSLGTGPYEQYF.

This clone was seen a single time. DNA of the CDR3: TGTGCCAGCTCACCAAACAGGGATGAGACCCAGTACTTC. It is translated as CASSPNRDETQYF. The chain carries TRBV18 and TRBJ2-5, with D possibly TRBD1 on 6 matching bases. Trimming pared 2 bases from V and 5 bases from J, leaving 9 bases between. The CDR3 spans 13 residues. Per germline, CDR1 KGHSH and CDR2 LQKENI.

The gene calls are TRBV2 and TRBJ2-3; maybe TRBD1 (6 bases). The CDR3 runs to 14 residues. CDR1 SNHLY and CDR2 FYNNEI come from the germline V gene. Trimming removed 7 bases from V and 6 bases from J, with 17 bases in between. As DNA, the CDR3 is TGTGCCAGCATCAGGGGCCCCGATAGTGATACGCAGTATTTT. Protein product: CASIRGPDSDTQYF.

This chain links TRBV4-3 with TRBJ2-7, with a possible D match to TRBD2 (5 bases). Between the trimmed V and J ends, which lost 0 bases and 2 bases, there was a span of 11 bases. The CDR3 totals 15 residues. The germline gives CDR1 LGHNA, CDR2 YSLEER. The CDR3 sequence: CASSQEVAGTYEQYF. The CDR3, as DNA: TGCGCCAGCAGCCAAGAGGTGGCGGGTACCTACGAGCAGTACTTC.

This clone was detected only a few times. This rearrangement joins TRBV5-1 to TRBJ2-1; 7 bases line up with TRBD1. V lost 4 bases to trimming and J lost 8 bases; unmatched junction nucleotides: 6. The CDR3 is 13 residues long. Looked up from germline, CDR1 is SGHRS and CDR2 is YFSETQ. The CDR3 DNA follows: TGCGCCAGCAGCGCCCGACAGGGCTATGAGCAGTTCTTC. Protein: CASSARQGYEQFF.

The chain carries TRBV5-1 and TRBJ2-1; 7 nucleotides align to TRBD2. Germline V gene sequence: CDR1 SGHRS, CDR2 YFSETQ. The CDR3 extends over 15 amino acids. The V gene end was trimmed by 0 bases and the J gene end by 2 bases; junction bases not matched to a gene: 2. The CDR3 sequence: CASSLESGTYNEQFF. CDR3 sequence (DNA): TGCGCCAGCAGCTTGGAGAGCGGGACCTACAATGAGCAGTTCTTC.

V and J are TRBV5-1 and TRBJ1-4; 10 bases align to TRBD1. J gave up 5 bases and V 4 bases, and 5 bases lay outside the gene matches. The CDR3 extends over 15 amino acids. Germline CDR1 and CDR2: SGHRS and YFSETQ. DNA of the CDR3: TGCGCCAGCAGCACCGGACAGGGGGGAAATGAAAAACTGTTTTTT. This gives the protein CASSTGQGGNEKLFF.

The CDR3 reads CASTVNHNEQFF. DNA for the CDR3: TGTGCCAGCACGGTTAATCACAATGAGCAGTTCTTC. The J gene is TRBJ2-1, the V gene TRBV2; no firm D call. The CDR3 is 12 residues long. Germline V gene sequence: CDR1 SNHLY, CDR2 FYNNEI. The ends were cut back, 7 bases at V and 5 bases at J, with 9 bases in the middle.

The chain's CDR3 is CASRADSHPHF. The DNA of the CDR3 is TGTGCCAGCAGAGCAGACAGCCATCCGCATTTT. The V and J genes are TRBV28 and TRBJ1-5; maybe TRBD1 (5 bases). Germline values: CDR1 MDHEN, CDR2 SYDVKM. This CDR3 has 11 amino acids. Trimming stripped 6 bases from V and 15 bases from J, with 15 bases between.

The chain recombines TRBV28 with TRBJ1-2; D is possibly TRBD1 (6 bases). This CDR3 is 12 amino acids long. The V gene's germline CDR1 is MDHEN and CDR2 SYDVKM. Trimming took 2 bases from V and 8 from J, leaving 9 bases between them. CDR3 nucleotide sequence: TGTGCCAGCAGTTTAGCAGGGGAAGGCTACACCTTC. Its translation: CASSLAGEGYTF.

This chain connects TRBV6-5 to TRBJ2-5; no definite D call. The last part of the DNA fits TRBJ2-7 better; the J call may be wrong. Germline values: CDR1 MNHEY, CDR2 SVGAGI. This CDR3 contains 14 residues. CDR3: CASSLTRGNYEQYF. CDR3 DNA sequence: TGTGCCAGCTCCCTTACCCGAGGAAACTACGAGCAGTACTTC.

This clone was counted a few times. This chain connects TRBV5-1 to TRBJ2-7; D is possibly TRBD1 (7 bases). The CDR3 is made up of 16 amino acids. V lost 3 bases and J lost 3, with 19 bases in between. CDR1 SGHRS and CDR2 YFSETQ come from the germline V gene. CDR3 amino acids: CASSWGVGGSNYEQYF. CDR3 in DNA: TGCGCCAGCAGCTGGGGGGTAGGGGGCTCCAACTACGAGCAGTACTTC.

This clone was counted many times. The chain's CDR3 is CASSEGTGTTGELFF. CDR3 nucleotides: TGTGCCAGCAGTGAAGGGACAGGTACTACCGGGGAGCTGTTTTTT. The V gene is TRBV6-1, the J gene TRBJ2-2; the match to TRBD1 covers 7 bases. Germline CDR1 reads MNHNS; CDR2 reads SASEGT. J was trimmed by 5 bases and V by 1 base; bases with no gene match: 4. The CDR3 has 15 amino acids.

The count of this clone is one. This rearrangement joins TRBV27 to TRBJ2-5; tentatively, D is TRBD2 (7 bases). From germline, CDR1 is MNHEY and CDR2 SMNVEV (reference sequence). The CDR3 is 19 amino acids. Trimming pared 5 bases from V and 0 bases from J, leaving 25 bases between. The CDR3 DNA reads TGTGCCAGCAGTGCAGAAAAGCGGGACACCCCACTGTACCAAGAGACCCAGTACTTC. It codes for CASSAEKRDTPLYQETQYF.